This note documents a single T cell receptor beta chain sequence. This record comes from a study of cytomegalovirus exposure and HLA in healthy donors. Germline CDR1 and CDR2: MNHEY and SMNVEV (reference sequence). The CDR3 loop spans 15 amino acids. The germline V and J ends were trimmed by 6 bases and 0 bases, with 12 bases remaining between them. The primer mix had 60 Vbeta and 13 Jbeta primers. Repertoires were generated with immunoSEQ multiplex PCR, while TCRdb's copy carries only in-frame clones and drops some. The data contain about 200,000 clones, about 88% of them seen just once; the ten biggest clones take up approximately 1.5%.

This sequence joins TRBV27 and TRBJ1-5, with a tentative D call TRBD1 (5 bases). The receptor was derived from a woman under 30 in good health and CMV-seronegative. The sequencing input was PBMCs. The CDR3 sequence: CASRTGQISNQPQHF. CDR3 nucleotides: TGTGCCAGCAGGACCGGACAAATTAGCAATCAGCCCCAGCATTTT.